This T cell receptor beta chain was obtained from a study of identical twins. MiXCR, run by TCRdb on the 5' RACE reads, gives a single entry per CDR3 protein. The sample has under 20,000 distinct CDR3 sequences, about two thirds seen once; the top ten hold under 6%. Germline V gives CDR1 MNHNS, CDR2 SASEGT. The V end was cut by 8 bases, the J end by 2 bases, with 12 bases between. The CDR3 is 13 residues long. What was sequenced was memory (CD45RO+) T cells sorted from blood. This chain joins TRBV6-1 and TRBJ2-5, with a possible D match to TRBD2 (6 bases). The source is a woman under 30 in good health. This table probably holds off-target reads from a library built for another chain. CDR3 residues: CASLPRGQETQYF. The CDR3 bases are TGTGCCAGCTTACCCCGGGGGCAAGAGACCCAGTACTTC.